The sequence of this TCR beta chain was determined in a study of CD8 T cells in Susac syndrome. RNA totalling roughly 0.5 to 1 ug underwent reverse transcription with random hexamers. TCRdb independently ran MiXCR on the immunoSEQ multiplex PCR reads; one entry per CDR3 protein. The sample holds about 300,000 distinct CDR3 sequences, 65% to 90% seen once. V lost 6 bases to trimming and J lost 2 bases; unmatched junction nucleotides: 3. Germline CDR1 is MDHEN and CDR2 is SYDVKM. The CDR3 is made up of 13 amino acids. TEMRA cells underwent FACS enrichment and CD8+ and CD4+ T cells underwent negative isolation.

The TCR originated in a human donor with multiple sclerosis. V usage is TRBV28 and J usage is TRBJ2-5; TRBD1 matches 7 bases. The sample taken for sequencing was CD8+ T cells from PBMCs. CDR3: CASRGTEQETQYF. CDR3 in DNA: TGTGCCAGCAGAGGGACAGAACAAGAGACCCAGTACTTC.